These T cell receptor beta chains were read from a single sample in a study of cytomegalovirus exposure and HLA in healthy donors. The protocol was immunoSEQ multiplex PCR, while the TCRdb copy is restricted to in-frame clones and leaves out a portion. Found here are about 91,000 clones, under 75% of them singletons; the top ten hold less than 1.5%. Material: PBMCs. Receptors originate from a female donor in good health and CMV-seronegative. Each CDR3 is given without its conserved first and last residue. Fields, in order: D gene, J gene, CDR3 length, V gene, CDR3 protein. A D gene is named only where the DNA matches it firmly.

d_gene: TRBD1
j_gene: TRBJ2-7
len: 10
v_gene: TRBV11-2
CDR3aa: ASSFAGGEQY

d_gene: .
j_gene: TRBJ1-2
len: 14
v_gene: TRBV13
CDR3aa: ASSPVYQGSFYGYT

d_gene: TRBD1
j_gene: TRBJ2-3
len: 12
v_gene: TRBV5-1
CDR3aa: ASKGGQSTDTQY

d_gene: .
j_gene: TRBJ2-3
len: 14
v_gene: TRBV29-1
CDR3aa: SVEAPDFASTDTQY

d_gene: TRBD1
j_gene: TRBJ1-2
len: 13
v_gene: TRBV7-2
CDR3aa: ASSGGGTGGYGYT

d_gene: TRBD2
j_gene: TRBJ2-5
len: 11
v_gene: TRBV11-3
CDR3aa: ASSERGEETQY

d_gene: TRBD2
j_gene: TRBJ2-1
len: 13
v_gene: TRBV18
CDR3aa: ASSPPSGGANEQF

d_gene: .
j_gene: TRBJ2-6
len: 15
v_gene: TRBV6-4
CDR3aa: ASSAGGEPSGANVLT

d_gene: .
j_gene: TRBJ1-5
len: 11
v_gene: TRBV19
CDR3aa: ASEGHINQPQH

d_gene: .
j_gene: TRBJ1-1
len: 12
v_gene: TRBV18
CDR3aa: ASSPGARDTEAF

d_gene: .
j_gene: TRBJ1-4
len: 13
v_gene: TRBV7-9
CDR3aa: ASSLLGGINEKLF

d_gene: TRBD1
j_gene: .
len: 12
v_gene: TRBV7-2
CDR3aa: ASSPLGGVYEQY

d_gene: .
j_gene: TRBJ1-1
len: 11
v_gene: TRBV9
CDR3aa: ASSTRGSTEAF

d_gene: TRBD1
j_gene: TRBJ1-1
len: 15
v_gene: TRBV10-3
CDR3aa: AISEWDRQGYYTEAF

d_gene: .
j_gene: TRBJ2-2
len: 14
v_gene: TRBV18
CDR3aa: ASSLTTPTNTGELF

d_gene: TRBD2
j_gene: TRBJ2-5
len: 16
v_gene: TRBV5-1
CDR3aa: ASSSGTSGRANQETQY

d_gene: .
j_gene: TRBJ2-2
len: 12
v_gene: TRBV7-3
CDR3aa: ASSSGQNTGELF

d_gene: TRBD1
j_gene: TRBJ2-7
len: 13
v_gene: TRBV30
CDR3aa: AWRHRQGPFYEQY

d_gene: TRBD1
j_gene: TRBJ1-1
len: 14
v_gene: TRBV28
CDR3aa: ASSPPGQGYGPEAF

d_gene: TRBD2
j_gene: TRBJ2-5
len: 12
v_gene: TRBV2
CDR3aa: AGPPAGGQETQY

d_gene: .
j_gene: TRBJ1-5
len: 12
v_gene: TRBV28
CDR3aa: ASRPGPSNQPQH

d_gene: .
j_gene: TRBJ2-4
len: 12
v_gene: TRBV6-4
CDR3aa: ASSEGQGGHIQY

d_gene: TRBD2
j_gene: TRBJ2-7
len: 13
v_gene: TRBV27
CDR3aa: ASSLVLATAYEQY

d_gene: .
j_gene: TRBJ1-1
len: 10
v_gene: TRBV6-6
CDR3aa: ATSLRDTEAF

d_gene: .
j_gene: TRBJ1-6
len: 8
v_gene: TRBV2
CDR3aa: ASGHSPLH

d_gene: TRBD1
j_gene: TRBJ1-2
len: 13
v_gene: TRBV10-1
CDR3aa: ASIKNGQGPCGYT

d_gene: .
j_gene: TRBJ1-4
len: 10
v_gene: TRBV2
CDR3aa: ASKVENEKLF

d_gene: .
j_gene: TRBJ2-7
len: 15
v_gene: TRBV12-1
CDR3aa: ASSPPGDRGTRYEQY

d_gene: .
j_gene: .
len: 14
v_gene: TRBV6-6
CDR3aa: ASSYTRDIFSYEQY

d_gene: TRBD2
j_gene: TRBJ2-1
len: 12
v_gene: TRBV29-1
CDR3aa: SVGSGRTYNEQF

d_gene: .
j_gene: TRBJ1-1
len: 12
v_gene: TRBV7-9
CDR3aa: ASSSTGRNTEAF

d_gene: TRBD1
j_gene: TRBJ2-1
len: 10
v_gene: TRBV5-6
CDR3aa: ASSLWTGEQF

d_gene: .
j_gene: TRBJ1-3
len: 13
v_gene: TRBV4-3
CDR3aa: ASSHAPGEGNTIY

d_gene: TRBD2
j_gene: TRBJ2-1
len: 14
v_gene: TRBV5-1
CDR3aa: ASSLGLGGRGNEQF

d_gene: .
j_gene: TRBJ2-6
len: 13
v_gene: TRBV6-5
CDR3aa: ASRTGSTRSNVLT

d_gene: .
j_gene: TRBJ2-3
len: 10
v_gene: TRBV6-1
CDR3aa: ASSEYSQAQY

d_gene: TRBD2
j_gene: TRBJ2-3
len: 14
v_gene: TRBV29-1
CDR3aa: SVLAGVGTGTDTQY

d_gene: TRBD1
j_gene: TRBJ2-7
len: 12
v_gene: TRBV27
CDR3aa: ASSLPGQGYEQY

d_gene: TRBD2
j_gene: TRBJ2-2
len: 13
v_gene: TRBV5-1
CDR3aa: ASSRGGSNTGELF

d_gene: .
j_gene: TRBJ1-2
len: 11
v_gene: TRBV6-1
CDR3aa: ATNGEFENGYT

d_gene: .
j_gene: TRBJ2-3
len: 11
v_gene: TRBV13
CDR3aa: ASHAGSTDTQY

d_gene: .
j_gene: TRBJ2-7
len: 11
v_gene: TRBV15
CDR3aa: ATSRDGGYEQY

d_gene: .
j_gene: TRBJ2-1
len: 12
v_gene: TRBV6-5
CDR3aa: ASSYLAGQYEQF

d_gene: TRBD1
j_gene: TRBJ1-1
len: 11
v_gene: TRBV11-2
CDR3aa: ASSFTGGAEAF

d_gene: .
j_gene: TRBJ1-1
len: 12
v_gene: TRBV19
CDR3aa: ASSITSMNTEAF

d_gene: TRBD1
j_gene: TRBJ1-3
len: 19
v_gene: TRBV28
CDR3aa: ASSLDPTGAIGLGSGNTIY